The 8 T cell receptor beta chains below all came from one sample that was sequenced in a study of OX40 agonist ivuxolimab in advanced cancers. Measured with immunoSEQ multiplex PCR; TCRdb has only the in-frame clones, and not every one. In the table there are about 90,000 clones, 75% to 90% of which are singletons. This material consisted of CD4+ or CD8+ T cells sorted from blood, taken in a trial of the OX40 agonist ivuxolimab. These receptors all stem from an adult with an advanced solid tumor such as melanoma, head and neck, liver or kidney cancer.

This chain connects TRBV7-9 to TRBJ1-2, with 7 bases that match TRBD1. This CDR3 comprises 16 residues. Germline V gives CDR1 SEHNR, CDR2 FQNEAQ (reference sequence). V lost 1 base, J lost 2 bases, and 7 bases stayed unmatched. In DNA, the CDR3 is TGTGCCAGCAGCTTAGAAGCACAGGGGAAGAACTATGGCTACACCTTC. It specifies CASSLEAQGKNYGYTF.

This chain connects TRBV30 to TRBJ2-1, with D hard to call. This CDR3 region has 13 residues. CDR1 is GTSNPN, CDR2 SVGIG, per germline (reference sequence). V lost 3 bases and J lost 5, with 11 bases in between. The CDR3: CAWSSWADNEQFF. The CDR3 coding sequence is TGTGCCTGGAGCTCGTGGGCTGACAATGAGCAGTTCTTC.

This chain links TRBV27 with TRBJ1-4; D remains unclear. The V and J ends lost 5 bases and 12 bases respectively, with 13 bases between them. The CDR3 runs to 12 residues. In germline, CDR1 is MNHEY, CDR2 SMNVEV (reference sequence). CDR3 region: CASSQLTGQLFF. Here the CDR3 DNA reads TGTGCCAGCAGTCAACTCACGGGTCAACTGTTTTTT.

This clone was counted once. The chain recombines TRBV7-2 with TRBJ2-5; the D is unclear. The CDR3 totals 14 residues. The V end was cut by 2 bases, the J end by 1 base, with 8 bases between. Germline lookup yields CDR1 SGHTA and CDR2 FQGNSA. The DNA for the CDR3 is TGTGCCAGCAGCTTACGGGCCAGCCAAGAGACCCAGTACTTC. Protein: CASSLRASQETQYF.

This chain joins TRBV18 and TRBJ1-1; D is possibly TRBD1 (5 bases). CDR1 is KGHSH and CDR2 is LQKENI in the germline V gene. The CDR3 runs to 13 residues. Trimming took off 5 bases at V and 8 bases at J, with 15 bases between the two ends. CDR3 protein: CASSSGHRLEAFF. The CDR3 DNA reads TGTGCCAGCTCATCAGGACACCGCCTCGAAGCTTTCTTT. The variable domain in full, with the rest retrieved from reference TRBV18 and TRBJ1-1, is NAGVMQNPRHLVRRRGQEARLRCSPMKGHSHVYWYRQLPEEGLKFMVYLQKENIIDESGMPKERFSAEFPKEGPSILRIQQVVRGDSAAYFCASSSGHRLEAFFGQGTRLTVV.

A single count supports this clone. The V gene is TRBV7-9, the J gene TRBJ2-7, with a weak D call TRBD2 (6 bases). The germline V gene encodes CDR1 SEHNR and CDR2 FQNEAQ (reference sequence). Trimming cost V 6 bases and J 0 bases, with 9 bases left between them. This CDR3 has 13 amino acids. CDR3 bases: TGTGCCAGCAGGTCCGGGAGCTCCTACGAGCAGTACTTC. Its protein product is CASRSGSSYEQYF.

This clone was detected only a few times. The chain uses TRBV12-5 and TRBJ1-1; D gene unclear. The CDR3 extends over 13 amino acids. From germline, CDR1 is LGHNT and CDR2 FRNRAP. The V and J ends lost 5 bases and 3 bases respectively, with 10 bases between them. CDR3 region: CASGRRLDTEAFF. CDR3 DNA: TGTGCTAGTGGTCGCCGATTGGACACTGAAGCTTTCTTT.

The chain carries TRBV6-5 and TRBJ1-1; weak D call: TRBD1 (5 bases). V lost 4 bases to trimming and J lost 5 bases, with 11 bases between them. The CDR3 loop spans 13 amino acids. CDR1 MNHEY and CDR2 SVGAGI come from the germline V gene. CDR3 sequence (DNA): TGTGCCAGCAGTTCCAGACAGCTAACTGAAGCTTTCTTT. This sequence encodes CASSSRQLTEAFF.